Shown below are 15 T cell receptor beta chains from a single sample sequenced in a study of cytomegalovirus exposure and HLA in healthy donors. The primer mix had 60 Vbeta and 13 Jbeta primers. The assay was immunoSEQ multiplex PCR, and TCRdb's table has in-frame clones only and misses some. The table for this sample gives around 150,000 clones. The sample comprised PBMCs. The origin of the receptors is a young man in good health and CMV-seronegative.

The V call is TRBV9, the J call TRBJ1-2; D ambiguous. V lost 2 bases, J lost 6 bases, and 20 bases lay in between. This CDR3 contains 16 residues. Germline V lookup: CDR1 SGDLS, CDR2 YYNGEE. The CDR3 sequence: CASSVIEDSLLDGYTF. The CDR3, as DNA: TGTGCCAGCAGCGTCATAGAGGACTCCCTTTTAGATGGCTACACCTTC.

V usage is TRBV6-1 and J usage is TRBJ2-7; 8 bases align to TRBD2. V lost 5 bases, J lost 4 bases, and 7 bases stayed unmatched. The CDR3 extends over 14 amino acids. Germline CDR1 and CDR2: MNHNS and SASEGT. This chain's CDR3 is CASSSQTSGYEQYF. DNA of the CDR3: TGTGCCAGCAGTTCCCAAACTAGCGGTTACGAGCAGTACTTC.

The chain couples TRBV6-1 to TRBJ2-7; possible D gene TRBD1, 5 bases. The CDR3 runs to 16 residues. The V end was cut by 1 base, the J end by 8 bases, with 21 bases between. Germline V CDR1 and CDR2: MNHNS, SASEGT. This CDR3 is CASSEGRQYSLGKQYF. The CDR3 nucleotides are TGTGCCAGCAGTGAAGGTCGACAGTACTCCCTTGGGAAGCAGTACTTC.

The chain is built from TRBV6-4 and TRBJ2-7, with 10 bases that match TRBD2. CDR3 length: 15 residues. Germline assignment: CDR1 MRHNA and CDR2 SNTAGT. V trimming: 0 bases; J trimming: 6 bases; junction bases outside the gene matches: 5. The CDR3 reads CASSDSPSGRTEQYF. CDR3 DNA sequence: TGTGCCAGCAGTGACTCGCCTAGCGGGAGAACCGAGCAGTACTTC.

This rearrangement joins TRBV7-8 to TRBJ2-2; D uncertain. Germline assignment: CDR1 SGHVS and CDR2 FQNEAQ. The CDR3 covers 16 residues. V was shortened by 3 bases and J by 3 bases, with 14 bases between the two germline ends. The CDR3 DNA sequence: TGTGCCAGCAGCTTTCTACACCATGGAGACACCGGGGAGCTGTTTTTT. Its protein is CASSFLHHGDTGELFF.

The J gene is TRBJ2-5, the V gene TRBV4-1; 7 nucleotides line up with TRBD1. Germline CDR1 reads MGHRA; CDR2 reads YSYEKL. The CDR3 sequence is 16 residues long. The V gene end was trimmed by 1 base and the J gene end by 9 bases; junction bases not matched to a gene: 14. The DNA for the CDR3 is TGCGCCAGCAGCCAAGGAAGGGGGCGCTCTTCTTGGGCCCAGTACTTC. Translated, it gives CASSQGRGRSSWAQYF.

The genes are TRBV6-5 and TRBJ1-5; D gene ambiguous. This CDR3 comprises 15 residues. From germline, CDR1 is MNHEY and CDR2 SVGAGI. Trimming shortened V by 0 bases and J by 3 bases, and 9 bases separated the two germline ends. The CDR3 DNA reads TGTGCCAGCAGTTACTCCGGTCAACTCAATCAGCCCCAGCATTTT. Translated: CASSYSGQLNQPQHF.

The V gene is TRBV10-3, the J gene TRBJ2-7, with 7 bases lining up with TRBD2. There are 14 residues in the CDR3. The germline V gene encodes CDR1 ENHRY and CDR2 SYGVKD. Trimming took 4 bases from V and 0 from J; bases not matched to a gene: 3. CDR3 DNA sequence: TGTGCCATCAGTGGGGGGGGGAGCTCCTACGAGCAGTACTTC. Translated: CAISGGGSSYEQYF.

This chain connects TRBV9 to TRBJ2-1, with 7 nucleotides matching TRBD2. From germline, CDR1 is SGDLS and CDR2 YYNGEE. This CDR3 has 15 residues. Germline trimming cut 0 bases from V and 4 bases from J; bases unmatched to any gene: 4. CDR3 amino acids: CASSVDPSGYNEQFF. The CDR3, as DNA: TGTGCCAGCAGCGTAGATCCTAGCGGATACAATGAGCAGTTCTTC.

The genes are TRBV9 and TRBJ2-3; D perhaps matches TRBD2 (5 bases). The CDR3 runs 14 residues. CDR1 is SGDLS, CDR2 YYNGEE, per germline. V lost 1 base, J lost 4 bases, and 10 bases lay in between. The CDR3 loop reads CASSVLATPDTQYF. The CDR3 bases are TGTGCCAGCAGCGTACTAGCTACCCCAGATACGCAGTATTTT.

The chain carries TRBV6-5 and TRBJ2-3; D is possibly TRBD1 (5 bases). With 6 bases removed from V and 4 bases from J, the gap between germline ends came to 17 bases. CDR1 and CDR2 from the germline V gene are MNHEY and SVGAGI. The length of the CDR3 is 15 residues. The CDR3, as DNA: TGTGCCAGCAGATCGGCAGGGTGGGGCCCAGATACGCAGTATTTT. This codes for CASRSAGWGPDTQYF.

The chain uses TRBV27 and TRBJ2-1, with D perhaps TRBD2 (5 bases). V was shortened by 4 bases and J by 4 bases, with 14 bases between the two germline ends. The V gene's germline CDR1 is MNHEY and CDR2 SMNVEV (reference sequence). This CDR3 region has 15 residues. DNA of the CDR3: TGTGCCAGCAGTTCATACAGCGGTCGATACAATGAGCAGTTCTTC. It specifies CASSSYSGRYNEQFF.

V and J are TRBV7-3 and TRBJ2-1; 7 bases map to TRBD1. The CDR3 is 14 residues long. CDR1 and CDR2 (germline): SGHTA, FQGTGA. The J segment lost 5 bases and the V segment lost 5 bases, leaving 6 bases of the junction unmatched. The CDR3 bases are TGTGCCAGCAGCCCGGGACAGAACAACAATGAGCAGTTCTTC. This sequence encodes CASSPGQNNNEQFF.

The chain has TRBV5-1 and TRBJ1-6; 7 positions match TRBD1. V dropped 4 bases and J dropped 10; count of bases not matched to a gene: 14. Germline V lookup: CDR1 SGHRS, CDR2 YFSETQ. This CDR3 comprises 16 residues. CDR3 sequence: CASSTRMTGPGSPLHF. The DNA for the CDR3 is TGCGCCAGCAGCACGAGGATGACAGGGCCGGGGTCACCCCTCCACTTT.

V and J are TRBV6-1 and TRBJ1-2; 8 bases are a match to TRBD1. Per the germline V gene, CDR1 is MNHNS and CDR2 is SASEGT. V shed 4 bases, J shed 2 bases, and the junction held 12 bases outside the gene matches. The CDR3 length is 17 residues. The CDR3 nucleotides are TGTGCCAGCAGTGCCCCACAGGGGGAACGGCACAACTATGGCTACACCTTC. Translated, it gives CASSAPQGERHNYGYTF.